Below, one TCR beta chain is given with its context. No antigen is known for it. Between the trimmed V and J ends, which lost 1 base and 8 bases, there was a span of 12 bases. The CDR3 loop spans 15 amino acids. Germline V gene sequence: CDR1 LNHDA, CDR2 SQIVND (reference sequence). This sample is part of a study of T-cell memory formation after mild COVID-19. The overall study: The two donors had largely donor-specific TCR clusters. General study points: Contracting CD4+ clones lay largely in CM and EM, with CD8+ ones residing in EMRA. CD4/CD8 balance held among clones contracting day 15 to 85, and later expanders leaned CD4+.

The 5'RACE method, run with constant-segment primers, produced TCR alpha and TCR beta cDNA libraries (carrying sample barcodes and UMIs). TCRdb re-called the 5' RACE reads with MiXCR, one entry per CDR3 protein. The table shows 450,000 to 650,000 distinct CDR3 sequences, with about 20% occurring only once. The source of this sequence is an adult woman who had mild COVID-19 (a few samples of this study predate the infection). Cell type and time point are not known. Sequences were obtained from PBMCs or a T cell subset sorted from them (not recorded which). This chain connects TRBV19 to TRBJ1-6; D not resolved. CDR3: CASSIAGPTYSPLHF. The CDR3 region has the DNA TGTGCCAGTAGTATAGCCGGACCGACGTATTCACCCCTCCACTTT.